The 12 T cell receptor beta chains in this list originate from one sample, sequenced in a study of CD8 T cells in Susac syndrome. Random hexamers primed reverse transcription of about 0.45 to 1 ug RNA. TCRdb used MiXCR to reprocess the immunoSEQ multiplex PCR reads, holding one entry per CDR3 protein. The table includes under 80,000 distinct CDR3 sequences, over 85% detected once. Sequences were obtained from CD8+ T cells from PBMCs. The receptors shown here come from a human donor with multiple sclerosis.

The CDR3: CASSQRRGEAETQYF. CDR3 nucleotide sequence: TGTGCCAGCAGCCAGCGCAGGGGCGAGGCAGAGACCCAGTACTTC. This chain links TRBV14 with TRBJ2-5; D perhaps matches TRBD1 (6 bases). Between the trimmed V and J ends, which lost 3 bases and 4 bases, there was a span of 15 bases. CDR3 length: 15 amino acids. In germline, CDR1 is SGHDN, CDR2 FVKESK.

V and J are TRBV20-1 and TRBJ2-5; D unclear. The V and J ends lost 3 bases and 5 bases respectively, with 16 bases between them. CDR1 and CDR2 from the germline V gene are DFQATT and SNEGSKA (reference sequence). The CDR3 is made up of 14 amino acids. CDR3: CSASGPSQVETQYF. The CDR3, as DNA: TGCAGTGCTAGCGGTCCTTCTCAAGTGGAGACCCAGTACTTC.

V usage is TRBV7-6 and J usage is TRBJ1-4; no firm D call. Germline-derived CDR1 and CDR2 are SGHVS and FNYEAQ. Trimming removed 4 bases at V and 2 bases at J, with 8 bases between. The CDR3 spans 14 residues. CDR3 sequence reads: CASSSKATNEKLFF. In DNA form, the CDR3 reads TGTGCCAGCAGCTCTAAGGCGACTAATGAAAAACTGTTTTTT.

A word on this clonotype: At one end the junction does not follow the germline gene, possibly because of a read error. This rearrangement joins TRBV28 to TRBJ1-1; TRBD1 is a possible D gene (5 bases). This CDR3 region has 13 residues. Germline values: CDR1 MDHEN, CDR2 SYDVKM. In DNA form, the CDR3 reads TGTGCCAGCACAGGGACCATGAAGACTGAAGCTTTCTTT. Protein product: CASTGTMKTEAFF.

V is TRBV9 and J is TRBJ1-2, with D maybe TRBD1 (6 bases). The CDR3 consists of 13 residues. V lost 4 bases and J lost 4, with 11 bases in between. CDR1 is SGDLS and CDR2 is YYNGEE in the germline V gene. The CDR3 sequence: CASSTQGLYGYTF. DNA of the CDR3: TGTGCCAGCAGCACACAGGGACTCTATGGCTACACCTTC.

J is TRBJ1-1 and V is TRBV29-1, with TRBD1 matching over 7 bases. V was pared by 6 bases and J by 8 bases, with 3 bases of the junction left unmatched. CDR3 length: 10 amino acids. Germline values: CDR1 SQVTM, CDR2 ANQGSEA. CDR3 DNA: TGCAGCGTAGTGGGACAGGAAGCTTTCTTT. This codes for CSVVGQEAFF.

The CDR3 coding sequence is TGCGCCAGCAGTGAAGCTATTATTTCCTACGAGCAGTACTTC. Residues: CASSEAIISYEQYF. The chain has TRBV5-1 and TRBJ2-7, with D hard to call. CDR3 size: 14 residues. Between the trimmed V and J ends, which lost 5 bases and 1 base, there was a span of 13 bases. The germline V gene has CDR1 SGHRS and CDR2 YFSETQ.

V and J are TRBV29-1 and TRBJ2-7; D remains unclear. The CDR3 consists of 13 residues. CDR1 SQVTM and CDR2 ANQGSEA come from the germline V gene. The V end lost 4 bases, the J end lost 4 bases, and 14 bases lay between the germline ends. CDR3 DNA: TGCAGCGTTGTTGACCCCTTTAGTTACGAGCAGTACTTC. As protein: CSVVDPFSYEQYF.

V gene TRBV20-1 combines with J gene TRBJ2-7; D unresolved. Germline CDR1 reads DFQATT; CDR2 reads SNEGSKA (reference sequence). This CDR3 spans 17 amino acids. V shed 0 bases and J shed 2 bases, with 20 bases lying between them. This CDR3 reads CSARDLVVGRNAYEQYF. The CDR3 nucleotides read TGCAGTGCTAGAGACCTTGTTGTGGGCAGGAATGCCTACGAGCAGTACTTC.

The rearrangement joins TRBV12-3 or TRBV12-4 to TRBJ2-1, with TRBD2 matching 8 bases. The CDR3 length is 15 residues. The ends lost 7 bases at V and 10 bases at J; junction bases unmatched: 15. Here the CDR3 reads CASNLAGARQWEQFF. The CDR3, as DNA: TGTGCCAGCAATCTAGCGGGCGCCCGACAATGGGAGCAGTTCTTC.

This chain connects TRBV3-1 to TRBJ1-4, with D perhaps TRBD1 (6 bases). Germline V gene sequence: CDR1 LGHDT, CDR2 YNNKEL (reference sequence). This CDR3 region has 14 residues. Trimming took 5 bases from V and 8 from J, leaving 15 bases between them. The chain's CDR3 is CASSSDSGREKLFF. The CDR3 DNA is TGTGCCAGCAGCTCGGACAGCGGACGAGAAAAACTGTTTTTT.

The V call is TRBV25-1, the J call TRBJ1-2; D is uncertain. Germline CDR1 is MGHDK and CDR2 is SYGVNS. This CDR3 has 15 amino acids. V lost 1 base and J lost 1, with 10 bases in between. This CDR3 is CASSESARGNYGYTF. The CDR3 nucleotides read TGTGCCAGCAGTGAATCAGCCCGGGGTAACTATGGCTACACCTTC.